What follows describes a single TCR beta chain. Its antigen is not identified. This CDR3 is built from 13 residues. Germline V CDR1 and CDR2: SQVTM, ANQGSEA. Trimming left V 6 bases short and J 2 bases short, with 13 bases between. The sample belongs to a study of cytomegalovirus exposure and HLA in healthy donors. Study-level points and caveats: In a later analysis, parvovirus B19, influenza, CMV and Epstein-Barr virus appeared linked to several top co-occurrence clusters. Fewer N-insertions (relative to the roughly 630-donor mean) were reportedly seen in an Asian-associated ancestry cluster in a later analysis. Available immune exposure information was restricted to CMV serostatus only. In vitro assays verified that a few CMV-associated chains recognized CMV antigens specifically.

PCR used 60 Vbeta primers and 13 Jbeta primers. TCRdb keeps only in-frame clones here, not all; method: immunoSEQ multiplex PCR. The repertoire table contains 96,000 or so clones. This sequence originates from a woman in her twenties or thirties in good health and CMV-seronegative. J is TRBJ1-1 and V is TRBV29-1, with D tentatively TRBD1 (6 bases). The sequenced sample was PBMCs. The CDR3 DNA follows: TGCAGCGTAATAGGACAGCTTAACACTGAAGCTTTCTTT. It yields the protein CSVIGQLNTEAFF.